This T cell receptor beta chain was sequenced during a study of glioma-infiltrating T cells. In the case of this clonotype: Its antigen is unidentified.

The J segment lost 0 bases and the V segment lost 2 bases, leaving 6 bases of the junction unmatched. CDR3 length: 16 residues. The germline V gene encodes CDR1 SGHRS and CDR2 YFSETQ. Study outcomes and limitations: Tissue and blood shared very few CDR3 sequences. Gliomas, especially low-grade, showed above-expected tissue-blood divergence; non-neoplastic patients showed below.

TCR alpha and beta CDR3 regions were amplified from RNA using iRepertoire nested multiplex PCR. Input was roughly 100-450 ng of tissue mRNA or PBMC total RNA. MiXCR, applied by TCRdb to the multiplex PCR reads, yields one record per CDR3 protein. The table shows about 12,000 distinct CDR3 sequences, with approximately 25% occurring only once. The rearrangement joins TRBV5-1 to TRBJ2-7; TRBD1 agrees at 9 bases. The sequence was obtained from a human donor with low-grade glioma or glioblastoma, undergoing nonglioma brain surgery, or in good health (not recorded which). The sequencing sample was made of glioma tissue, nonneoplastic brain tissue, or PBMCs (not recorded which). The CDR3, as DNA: TGCGCCAGCAGCTTCGGACAGGGGCGAAGCTCCTACGAGCAGTACTTC. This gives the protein CASSFGQGRSSYEQYF.